This is a list of T cell receptor beta chains from one sample in a study of neurological immune-mediated disorders. TCRdb re-derived calls from the 5' RACE reads in MiXCR, one entry per CDR3 protein. The table has 44,000 or so distinct CDR3 sequences, 6% to 7% seen once. Material: CD4+ T cells from blood. The origin of the receptors is a woman between 35 and 50 years old in good health. The CDR3 runs from the conserved cysteine through the conserved F or W. D genes are given only for firm matches. Where a row states a size, it is once, few, many or the class of an expanded clone; other rows omit it.

TRBV7-2	.	TRBJ2-3	many	TGTGCCAGCAGCAATACAGATACGCAGTATTTT	CASSNTDTQYF
TRBV5-1	.	TRBJ2-2	many	TGCGCCAGCAGCCTCCCGAACACCGGGGAGCTGTTTTTT	CASSLPNTGELFF
TRBV20-1	.	TRBJ1-6	many	TGCAGTGCTCAAGATTCCTGGGCCGCGGGGTCACCCCTCCACTTT	CSAQDSWAAGSPLHF
TRBV2	TRBD2	TRBJ2-1	many	TGTGCCAGCAGTACCGGGACTAGCTATGAGCAGTTCTTC	CASSTGTSYEQFF
TRBV7-2	TRBD1	TRBJ2-3	many	TGTGCCAGCAGCTTCCTTCTCCTAGCCCTACAGGGGGATACGCAGTATTTT	CASSFLLLALQGDTQYF
TRBV5-1	.	TRBJ2-1	many	TGCGCCAGCAGCTTCATTATCCAGGACCTCTACAATGAGCAGTTCTTC	CASSFIIQDLYNEQFF
TRBV28	TRBD2	TRBJ2-7	many	TGTGCCAGCAAGAGCGGGGCCTACGAGCAGTACTTC	CASKSGAYEQYF
TRBV6-5	.	TRBJ1-1	many	TGTGCCAGCAGCTTACTTGGCCTAATGGGCACTGAAGCTTTCTTT	CASSLLGLMGTEAFF
TRBV5-1	.	TRBJ2-5	many	TGCGCCAGCAGCTTGGGACAGTTCCAGTACTTC	CASSLGQFQYF
TRBV5-4	.	TRBJ2-1	many	TGTGCCAGCAGCTTGGTTGGGGGGGAGCAGTTCTTC	CASSLVGGEQFF
TRBV20-1	.	TRBJ2-3	few	TGCACCCCGTCGATTGGCGCAGATACGCAGTATTTT	CTPSIGADTQYF
TRBV29-1	.	TRBJ2-1	many	TGCAGCGGGGACAAGGTGTATGAGCAGTTCTTC	CSGDKVYEQFF
TRBV5-1	TRBD1	TRBJ2-1	many	TGCGCCAGCAGCAGCCACGGGACAGGGGGCAATGAGCAGTTCTTC	CASSSHGTGGNEQFF
TRBV29-1	.	TRBJ2-7	many	TGCAGCGTTGCACTTGGGGAAGACTCTCGGAGCGAGCAGTACTTC	CSVALGEDSRSEQYF
TRBV20-1	.	TRBJ2-3	many	TGCAGTGCTGTAACGAGGACAGATACGCAGTATTTT	CSAVTRTDTQYF
TRBV20-1	TRBD2	TRBJ2-7	many	TGCAGTGCTAGTTCCGGGACTAGCGGATACGAGCAGTACTTC	CSASSGTSGYEQYF
TRBV28	.	TRBJ2-3	many	TGTGCCAGCAGTCCTCTACTAGTTTTCTCAGATACGCAGTATTTT	CASSPLLVFSDTQYF
TRBV29-1	.	TRBJ1-3	many	TGCAGCGCTCGGACCCGGATCGGTGGAAACACCATATATTTT	CSARTRIGGNTIYF
TRBV29-1	TRBD1	TRBJ1-2	many	TGCAGCGTGGAAGACAGGGAAGGGGACTATGGCTACACCTTC	CSVEDREGDYGYTF
TRBV20-1	TRBD2	TRBJ2-6	many	TGCAGTGCTGGAGGTAGCGGGAGGCGCTCTGGGGCCAACGTCCTGACTTTC	CSAGGSGRRSGANVLTF
TRBV5-6	.	TRBJ2-1	many	TGTGCCAGCAGCTCCTTGAACATTCCGAGCTCCTACAATGAGCAGTTCTTC	CASSSLNIPSSYNEQFF
TRBV29-1	.	TRBJ2-2	many	TGCAGCGTCGGGATACAGGCCGGACCCGGGGAGCTGTTTTTT	CSVGIQAGPGELFF
TRBV6-1	TRBD1	TRBJ1-1	many	TGTGCCAGCAGACCCGGGACAGAGAACACTGAAGCTTTCTTT	CASRPGTENTEAFF
TRBV29-1	.	TRBJ1-4	many	TGCAGCGTTGAATTGGGCGTTAATGAAAAACTGTTTTTT	CSVELGVNEKLFF
TRBV20-1	.	TRBJ1-5	many	TGCAGTGCTAGACACGACTCCAGATCAAATCAGCCCCAGCATTTT	CSARHDSRSNQPQHF
TRBV9	.	TRBJ1-1	many	TGTGCCAGCAGCGTAGGTCAGGGTGACACTGAAGCTTTCTTT	CASSVGQGDTEAFF
TRBV29-1	.	TRBJ1-1	many	TGCAGCGTTAGGTTTGGGGGGGACACTGAAGCTTTCTTT	CSVRFGGDTEAFF
TRBV29-1	TRBD2	TRBJ2-5	many	TGCAGCGTTGATCAGACTAGCGCCGGGACCCAGTACTTC	CSVDQTSAGTQYF
TRBV5-1	.	TRBJ1-4	many	TGCGCCAGCAGCTGGGGGGGCCCAACTAATGAAAAACTGTTTTTT	CASSWGGPTNEKLFF
TRBV29-1	TRBD1	TRBJ1-2	many	TGCAGCGTTGACGTAGAGGGGAGACAGGGGCTCTATGGCTACACCTTC	CSVDVEGRQGLYGYTF
TRBV11-3	.	TRBJ2-5	many	TGTGCCAGCAGCTCCGGGACCGTGGACCCAGAGACCCAGTACTTC	CASSSGTVDPETQYF
TRBV20-1	TRBD2	TRBJ2-7	many	TGCAGTGCTAGACCCCAGCGGCAGCGGGACTACGAGCAGTACTTC	CSARPQRQRDYEQYF
TRBV5-1	.	TRBJ2-1	medium-sized	TGCGCCAGCAGCTCCTGGTCACTAGACAATGAGCAGTTCTTC	CASSSWSLDNEQFF
TRBV5-1	.	TRBJ2-5	many	TGCGCCAGCAGCTCCCGGGACGGCGGGGTATGGGGAGAGACCCAGTACTTC	CASSSRDGGVWGETQYF
TRBV4-2	TRBD2	TRBJ2-7	many	TGTGCCAGCAGCCAAGAAGTTCTAGCGGGAGGACCCTACGAGCAGTACTTC	CASSQEVLAGGPYEQYF
TRBV5-6	.	TRBJ1-4	many	TGTGCCAGCAGCAGGCCGACAACTAATGAAAAACTGTTTTTT	CASSRPTTNEKLFF
TRBV7-7	TRBD2	TRBJ2-7	many	TGTGCTAGCAGCCCCTCCGGGGGGGAGCAGTACTTC	CASSPSGGEQYF
TRBV5-1	.	TRBJ1-1	many	TGCGCCAGCAGCCCGGACAGCCGGAGGAACACTGAAGCTTTCTTT	CASSPDSRRNTEAFF
TRBV5-5	.	TRBJ1-2	many	TGTGCCAGCAGCTATACAGCGAGTAACTATGGCTACACCTTC	CASSYTASNYGYTF
TRBV5-6	TRBD1	TRBJ1-2	.	TGTGCCAGCAGCTTGGCCCCGGGACAGGGGGGAGACTATGGCTACACCTTC	CASSLAPGQGGDYGYTF
TRBV5-5	.	TRBJ1-1	many	TGTGCCAGCAGCTTGGGTCCAGGGAGTGGAACTGAAGCTTTCTTT	CASSLGPGSGTEAFF
TRBV5-1	.	TRBJ1-1	many	TGCGCCAGCACCTTAGAGGGAAACACTGAAGCTTTCTTT	CASTLEGNTEAFF
TRBV11-2	TRBD2	TRBJ2-4	many	TGTGCCAGCAGCTTAGTGCCTAGCGGAGGTATAGACTTC	CASSLVPSGGIDF
TRBV6-5	TRBD2	TRBJ2-1	many	TGTGCCAGCAGTTACGATAGCGGGAGGGCCACTTACAATGAGCAGTTCTTC	CASSYDSGRATYNEQFF